This T cell receptor (beta chain) was sequenced during a study of blood T cell repertoires in COVID-19. V lost 0 bases and J lost 10, with 19 bases in between. This CDR3 is 15 amino acids long. From germline, CDR1 is SGHRS and CDR2 YFSETQ. Produced via immunoSEQ multiplex PCR; TCRdb's table is partial and in-frame only. Of about 130,000 clones listed, 70% to 90% were seen once; the top ten hold 10% to 13%. The chain has TRBV5-1 and TRBJ1-1, with D possibly being TRBD1 (6 bases). Sequenced input: peripheral blood. This TCR was sampled from a man in his fifties or sixties with acute or convalescent COVID-19. The CDR3 region has the DNA TGCGCCAGCAGCTTGGGGCTTGGACAGCCTCGTGGAGCTTTCTTT. This encodes CASSLGLGQPRGAFF.